The rows below give T cell receptor beta chains drawn from one sample of a study of T-cell reconstitution after alpha-beta-depleted transplantation in children. TCRdb independently ran MiXCR on the PCR reads; one entry per CDR3 protein. This table holds hundreds of thousands of distinct CDR3 sequences, 16% found once. The material sequenced was PBMCs from the stem cell graft donor, taken from the stem cell graft. These receptors were collected from a human donor who donated a stem cell graft to a child with acute myeloid leukemia. The CDR3 runs from the conserved cysteine through the conserved F or W. Fields, in order: D gene, clone size, J gene, V gene, CDR3 protein, CDR3 DNA. D genes are given only for firm matches. Clone size is not always given. Where it is, it says once, few, many or a class for expanded clones.

. . TRBJ1-4 TRBV12-3/TRBV12-4 CASSSGPDVFNEKLFF TGTGCCAGCAGCTCCGGGCCGGATGTCTTTAATGAAAAACTGTTTTTT
TRBD2 few TRBJ2-1 TRBV12-3/TRBV12-4 CASRGGGNFNEQFF TGTGCCAGCAGAGGCGGGGGGAACTTCAATGAGCAGTTCTTC
. few TRBJ2-2 TRBV7-9 CASSLQSNTGELFF TGTGCCAGCAGCTTACAGTCTAACACCGGGGAGCTGTTTTTT
. . TRBJ1-1 TRBV7-6 CASSLGWGGANTEAFF TGTGCCAGCAGCTTAGGGTGGGGTGGGGCGAACACTGAAGCTTTCTTT
TRBD1 . TRBJ2-1 TRBV12-3/TRBV12-4 CASSPLGSGTGDGNEQFF TGTGCCAGCAGCCCTTTGGGGTCTGGGACAGGGGATGGCAATGAGCAGTTCTTC
. . TRBJ1-2 TRBV20-1 CSARPLGGEAYGYTF TGCAGTGCTAGACCCCTGGGGGGAGAAGCATATGGCTACACCTTC
TRBD2 many TRBJ2-1 TRBV20-1 CSARGLAGDNEQFF TGCAGTGCTAGGGGACTAGCCGGGGACAATGAGCAGTTCTTC
. many TRBJ1-6 TRBV20-1 CSARDGFSTWTNSPLHF TGCAGTGCTAGAGATGGATTTTCGACATGGACTAATTCACCCCTCCACTTT
TRBD1 few TRBJ2-1 TRBV28 CASSLASSRDREDHEQFF TGTGCCAGCAGTTTGGCGTCCTCCCGGGACAGGGAAGATCATGAGCAGTTCTTC
. many TRBJ2-3 TRBV4-3 CASSQDGGFSNTQYF TGCGCCAGCAGCCAAGATGGGGGATTTAGCAATACGCAGTATTTT
. few TRBJ2-1 TRBV6-5 CASSYEGPINNEQFF TGTGCCAGCAGTTACGAGGGTCCGATTAACAATGAGCAGTTCTTC
. . TRBJ1-2 TRBV7-9 CASSLQQVTSYGYTF TGTGCCAGCAGCTTACAACAGGTCACTAGCTATGGCTACACCTTC
. . TRBJ2-3 TRBV29-1 CSAGGVTDTQYF TGCAGCGCCGGCGGAGTCACAGATACGCAGTATTTT
. . TRBJ2-1 TRBV7-3 CASSLSGVTYNEQFF TGTGCCAGCAGCTTATCAGGGGTGACCTACAATGAGCAGTTCTTC
. many TRBJ1-2 TRBV7-2 CASSSTVNYGYTF TGTGCCAGCAGCTCGACAGTTAACTATGGCTACACCTTC
TRBD1 many TRBJ1-5 TRBV20-1 CSARGEGAPQPQHF TGCAGTGCTAGAGGAGAGGGGGCTCCTCAGCCCCAGCATTTT
. many TRBJ2-7 TRBV13 CASSLGRRPTEQYF TGTGCCAGCAGCTTAGGCCGGCGCCCAACCGAGCAGTACTTC
. few TRBJ1-5 TRBV7-2 CASKEGPGNQPQHF TGTGCCAGCAAAGAGGGGCCGGGGAATCAGCCCCAGCATTTT
. many TRBJ1-5 TRBV29-1 CSASDANQPQHF TGCAGCGCAAGCGACGCAAATCAGCCCCAGCATTTT
TRBD1 many TRBJ1-2 TRBV7-6 CASSLGGQDGYTF TGTGCCAGCAGCTTAGGAGGACAGGATGGCTACACCTTC
. many TRBJ2-2 TRBV20-1 CSAIGTSNTGELFF TGCAGTGCTATCGGGACATCGAACACCGGGGAGCTGTTTTTT
. . TRBJ1-5 TRBV20-1 CSARREGGNQPQHF TGCAGTGCTAGACGGGAAGGAGGCAATCAGCCCCAGCATTTT
. . TRBJ2-3 TRBV7-9 CASSLPGAFTDTQYF TGTGCCAGCAGCTTACCGGGGGCCTTCACAGATACGCAGTATTTT
TRBD1 . TRBJ1-1 TRBV18 CASSPSTGALAEAFF TGTGCCAGCTCACCTTCGACAGGGGCTCTGGCTGAAGCTTTCTTT
. . TRBJ2-7 TRBV12-3/TRBV12-4 CASSLAGGDGQLHYEQYF TGTGCCAGCAGTTTAGCGGGGGGGGATGGACAGCTGCACTACGAGCAGTACTTC
. many TRBJ2-5 TRBV7-9 CASSSGTGWIQYF TGTGCCAGCAGCAGCGGAACAGGGTGGATCCAGTACTTC
. . TRBJ2-1 TRBV7-9 CASSLRGRDRLYNEQFF TGTGCCAGCAGCTTAAGGGGACGAGACAGGCTTTACAATGAGCAGTTCTTC
TRBD2 few TRBJ2-3 TRBV9 CASSVAGGVTDTQYF TGTGCCAGCAGCGTAGCGGGGGGAGTCACAGATACGCAGTATTTT
. many TRBJ1-1 TRBV10-2 CASSESGQAFF TGCGCCAGCAGTGAGTCTGGTCAAGCTTTCTTT
. many TRBJ1-1 TRBV18 CASSPTGNTEAFF TGTGCCAGCAGTCCGACAGGGAACACTGAAGCTTTCTTT
. . TRBJ1-4 TRBV5-1 CASAPDRRFNEKLFF TGCGCCAGCGCGCCAGACAGGCGTTTTAATGAAAAACTGTTTTTT
. few TRBJ2-2 TRBV6-2/TRBV6-3 CASSSVRGGTGELFF TGTGCCAGCAGTTCGGTGCGGGGAGGCACCGGGGAGCTGTTTTTT